These 19 T cell receptor beta chains were all obtained from the same sample, sequenced in a study of blood T cell repertoires in COVID-19. Measured with immunoSEQ multiplex PCR; TCRdb has only the in-frame clones, and not every one. The repertoire holds 48,000 or so clones, about 90% seen once, with about 3.4% in the top ten. Sequenced input: peripheral blood. These receptors all stem from a human donor in a cohort sampled during active COVID-19.

This clone has only a few counts. The rearrangement joins TRBV6-5 to TRBJ2-7; TRBD1 matches at 7 bases. The V and J ends lost 6 bases and 2 bases, in that order; junction bases with no gene match: 4. The CDR3 loop spans 13 amino acids. Germline CDR1 is MNHEY and CDR2 is SVGAGI. The CDR3 nucleotides read TGTGCCAGCAGACCCGGACAGGCCTACGAGCAGTACTTC. Translated: CASRPGQAYEQYF.

V is TRBV18 and J is TRBJ1-6; D possibly corresponds to TRBD1 (5 bases). CDR1 and CDR2 from the germline V gene are KGHSH and LQKENI. Trimming shortened V by 3 bases and J by 10 bases, and 13 bases separated the two germline ends. This CDR3 contains 14 residues. The CDR3 spells CASSPDSFYSPLHF. The CDR3 DNA follows: TGTGCCAGCTCACCCGACAGTTTCTACTCACCCCTCCACTTT. Based on the CDR3 plus reference TRBV18 and TRBJ1-6, the full variable domain is NAGVMQNPRHLVRRRGQEARLRCSPMKGHSHVYWYRQLPEEGLKFMVYLQKENIIDESGMPKERFSAEFPKEGPSILRIQQVVRGDSAAYFCASSPDSFYSPLHFGNGTRLTVT.

This chain connects TRBV6-1 to TRBJ2-7; 8 bases fit TRBD2. Unmatched junction bases numbered 4, after V lost 2 bases and J lost 1 base. The CDR3 has 15 amino acids. CDR1 is MNHNS, CDR2 SASEGT, per germline. CDR3 sequence: CASSEFGGGSYEQYF. CDR3 DNA sequence: TGTGCCAGCAGTGAATTCGGCGGGGGGTCCTACGAGCAGTACTTC.

This clone is classed as large. The chain is built from TRBV6-5 and TRBJ2-5; 13 bases map to TRBD2. Germline V gene sequence: CDR1 MNHEY, CDR2 SVGAGI. There are 15 residues in the CDR3. Losses at the gene ends were 5 bases for V and 5 bases for J; bases not matched to a gene: 5. CDR3 nucleotide sequence: TGTGCCAGCAGTCCACGGACTAGCGGGAGCGAGACCCAGTACTTC. Encoded protein: CASSPRTSGSETQYF.

J is TRBJ1-4 and V is TRBV5-1; D unclear. Trimming took 4 bases from V and 10 from J, leaving 14 bases between them. CDR3 length equals 13 residues. The germline CDR1 and CDR2 sequences are SGHRS and YFSETQ. The CDR3 DNA reads as TGCGCCAGCAGCATCGACACGTTAGGAAAACTGTTTTTT. Its protein is CASSIDTLGKLFF.

This chain joins TRBV4-1 and TRBJ2-1; possible D gene TRBD1, 6 bases. The CDR3 has 16 residues. The V gene's germline CDR1 is MGHRA and CDR2 YSYEKL. V shed 2 bases and J shed 4 bases, with 15 bases lying between them. CDR3 nucleotide sequence: TGCGCCAGCAGCCAAATTCCCAGGGGAAGGTACAATGAGCAGTTCTTC. Its translation: CASSQIPRGRYNEQFF.

The gene calls are TRBV7-3 and TRBJ2-3; 12 bases agree with TRBD2. CDR3 length equals 16 residues. V lost 5 bases, J lost 4 bases, and 7 bases stayed unmatched. Germline CDR1 reads SGHTA; CDR2 reads FQGTGA. The CDR3 region is CASSRLAGGPSDTQYF. In nucleotides, the CDR3 is TGTGCCAGCAGCCGCCTAGCGGGAGGGCCTTCAGATACGCAGTATTTT.

The V call is TRBV7-8, the J call TRBJ1-5; tentative D call: TRBD1 (5 bases). The germline V gene has CDR1 SGHVS and CDR2 FQNEAQ. This CDR3 contains 16 residues. With 2 bases removed from V and 7 bases from J, the gap between germline ends came to 18 bases. CDR3 coding DNA: TGTGCCAGCAGCTTATTTCAAGGGCAGGGTTACCAGCCCCAGCATTTT. Translated, it gives CASSLFQGQGYQPQHF.

This clone was detected only a few times. The rearrangement links TRBV19 to TRBJ1-3; D unresolved. Germline V gene data show CDR1 as LNHDA and CDR2 as SQIVND (reference sequence). Trimming cost V 4 bases and J 0 bases, with 10 bases left between them. There are 15 residues in the CDR3. The DNA for the CDR3 is TGTGCCAGTAGTACCCGCGGGAGCTCTGGAAACACCATATATTTT. As protein: CASSTRGSSGNTIYF. Looking up the rest from reference TRBV19 and TRBJ1-3 gives the full variable domain: DGGITQSPKYLFRKEGQNVTLSCEQNLNHDAMYWYRQDPGQGLRLIYYSQIVNDFQKGDIAEGYSVSREKKESFPLTVTSAQKNPTAFYLCASSTRGSSGNTIYFGEGSWLTVV.

The J gene is TRBJ2-3, the V gene TRBV2, with 15 bases identical to TRBD2. The CDR3 has 18 residues. Germline V gives CDR1 SNHLY, CDR2 FYNNEI. V shed 2 bases, J shed 0 bases, and the junction held 3 bases outside the gene matches. The CDR3 loop is CASSERTSGRGSTDTQYF. DNA of the CDR3: TGTGCCAGCAGTGAAAGGACTAGCGGGAGGGGGAGCACAGATACGCAGTATTTT.

This clone was found a few times. V gene TRBV29-1 combines with J gene TRBJ1-4, with TRBD1 identical over 8 bases. V gave up 7 bases and J gave up 13 bases; unmatched junction bases: 8. Germline-derived CDR1 and CDR2 are SQVTM and ANQGSEA. This CDR3 is 11 amino acids long. CDR3 coding DNA: TGCAGCGCCTTAGGGACAGGCGGACTGTTTTTT. It is translated as CSALGTGGLFF.

CDR3 amino acids: CASSEAPTVSYEQYF. CDR3 bases: TGTGCCAGCAGTGAAGCGCCGACAGTCTCCTACGAGCAGTACTTC. V gene TRBV6-1 combines with J gene TRBJ2-7, with a possible D match to TRBD1 (5 bases). Germline CDR1 MNHNS, CDR2 SASEGT. Trimming took off 0 bases at V and 0 bases at J, with 9 bases between the two ends. The CDR3 consists of 15 residues.

The chain recombines TRBV27 with TRBJ1-5; 7 bases line up with TRBD1. With V trimmed by 2 bases and J by 10 bases, 2 bases remained unmatched. The CDR3 is 12 amino acids. Germline assignment: CDR1 MNHEY and CDR2 SMNVEV (reference sequence). The DNA of the CDR3 is TGTGCCAGCAGTTTAACAGGGGAACCCCAGCATTTT. This translates into CASSLTGEPQHF.

The rearrangement links TRBV3-1 (or the pseudogene TRBV3-2) to TRBJ2-3; 7 bases match TRBD1. V dropped 1 base and J dropped 4; count of bases not matched to a gene: 2. CDR3 size: 14 residues. The germline V gene has CDR1 LGHDT and CDR2 YNNKEL (reference sequence). CDR3 amino acids: CASSQGTGPDTQYF. The CDR3 region has the DNA TGTGCCAGCAGCCAAGGGACAGGCCCAGATACGCAGTATTTT.

V and J are TRBV19 and TRBJ1-1, with 9 bases aligning to TRBD1. The CDR3 length is 15 residues. Looked up from germline, CDR1 is LNHDA and CDR2 is SQIVND (reference sequence). V lost 2 bases and J lost 4; bases outside the gene matches: 5. CDR3 region: CASSITGGAITEAFF. CDR3 DNA sequence: TGTGCCAGTAGTATAACAGGGGGCGCGATCACTGAAGCTTTCTTT.

The gene calls are TRBV15 and TRBJ2-5, with 7 bases matching TRBD1. V trimming: 2 bases; J trimming: 2 bases; junction bases outside the gene matches: 2. The CDR3 spans 14 residues. Germline loops: CDR1 LNHNV, CDR2 YYDKDF (reference sequence). CDR3 DNA sequence: TGTGCCACCAGCAGAACAGGGGCGCAAGAGACCCAGTACTTC. Protein: CATSRTGAQETQYF.

J is TRBJ2-7 and V is TRBV2, with 8 bases fitting TRBD2. Germline V lookup: CDR1 SNHLY, CDR2 FYNNEI. The CDR3 is 15 residues long. V was pared by 1 base and J by 6 bases, with 8 bases of the junction left unmatched. The CDR3 nucleotides read TGTGCCAGCAGTGAAGACTTAGCGGGAAACTCCGAGCAGTACTTC. This codes for CASSEDLAGNSEQYF. Together with reference TRBV2 and TRBJ2-7, the CDR3 gives the full variable domain: EPEVTQTPSHQVTQMGQEVILRCVPISNHLYFYWYRQILGQKVEFLVSFYNNEISEKSEIFDDQFSVERPDGSNFTLKIRSTKLEDSAMYFCASSEDLAGNSEQYFGPGTRLTVT.

This chain links TRBV4-2 with TRBJ2-5, with 13 nucleotides matching TRBD2. V shed 2 bases and J 5 bases; nucleotides not matched to a gene: 5. Germline values: CDR1 LGHNA, CDR2 YNFKEQ. The CDR3 covers 16 residues. The CDR3 DNA reads as TGTGCCAGCAGCCAAACTAGCGGGAGGGCCGGCGAGACCCAGTACTTC. Encoded protein: CASSQTSGRAGETQYF.

The genes are TRBV5-6 and TRBJ2-3; TRBD2 might be the D (6 bases). The CDR3 length is 12 residues. Germline V gene lookup returns CDR1 SGHDT and CDR2 YYEEEE. With 3 bases removed from V and 5 bases from J, the gap between germline ends came to 7 bases. The DNA for the CDR3 is TGTGCCAGCAGCTACGGGAGAGATACGCAGTATTTT. Translating it yields CASSYGRDTQYF.